One sample yielded the 8 T cell receptor beta chains listed below, sequenced in a study of OX40 agonist ivuxolimab in advanced cancers. Clones were sequenced by immunoSEQ multiplex PCR, and TCRdb holds only the in-frame ones, with some missing. The sample includes fewer than 90,000 clones, around 90% of them seen just once. This material consisted of CD4+ or CD8+ T cells sorted from blood, taken in a trial of the OX40 agonist ivuxolimab. These receptors were collected from an adult with an advanced solid tumor such as melanoma, head and neck, liver or kidney cancer.

This chain joins TRBV7-2 and TRBJ1-2; D is possibly TRBD1 (5 bases). Trimming took off 4 bases at V and 1 base at J, with 16 bases between the two ends. Germline CDR1 SGHTA, CDR2 FQGNSA. The CDR3 contains 16 residues. CDR3 amino acids: CASSSGTVGRNYGYTF. Written as DNA, the CDR3 is TGTGCCAGCAGCTCGGGGACCGTCGGGCGTAACTATGGCTACACCTTC.

The chain employs TRBV27 and TRBJ1-4; D is uncertain. V was shortened by 4 bases and J by 8 bases, with 8 bases between the two germline ends. This CDR3 comprises 12 residues. Germline-derived CDR1 and CDR2 are MNHEY and SMNVEV (reference sequence). CDR3 loop: CASSSRGEKLFF. The CDR3 nucleotides are TGTGCCAGCAGTTCCAGAGGGGAAAAACTGTTTTTT.

This clone was observed a few times. The rearrangement joins TRBV2 to TRBJ2-2; D assignment may be TRBD1 or TRBD2 (5 bases each). The CDR3 runs 15 residues. V lost 3 bases and J lost 0, with 8 bases in between. Per the germline V gene, CDR1 is SNHLY and CDR2 is FYNNEI. The CDR3 DNA sequence: TGTGCCAGCAGTGAGGGGGTTGCGAACACCGGGGAGCTGTTTTTT. Its protein is CASSEGVANTGELFF.

This chain joins TRBV6-1 and TRBJ1-1, with D unresolved. The CDR3 is 11 amino acids. Trimming cost V 7 bases and J 1 base, with 4 bases left between them. Germline assignment: CDR1 MNHNS and CDR2 SASEGT. In nucleotides, the CDR3 is TGTGCCAGCACCCAGAACACTGAAGCTTTCTTT. Amino acids: CASTQNTEAFF.

As to this clone: This may arise from a read error, as a much more abundant clone is one base away. V is TRBV11-2 and J is TRBJ1-1; D not certain. Deletions cut 2 bases from V and 1 base from J, with 5 bases between. Germline V gives CDR1 SGHAT, CDR2 FQNNGV. CDR3 length: 13 residues. The CDR3 bases are TGTGCCAGCAGCTTACAGTGGAACACTGAAGCTTTCTTT. Its protein is CASSLQWNTEAFF.

The CDR3 DNA is TGTGCCAGCAGCAATAGACAGGGGGGATTCTACGAGCAGTACTTC. Amino acid sequence: CASSNRQGGFYEQYF. V is TRBV7-2 and J is TRBJ2-7, with 9 bases fitting TRBD1. With V trimmed by 5 bases and J by 3 bases, 8 bases remained unmatched. The CDR3 is 15 amino acids. Germline-derived CDR1 and CDR2 are SGHTA and FQGNSA.

The chain carries TRBV6-5 and TRBJ1-6, with no clear D. This CDR3 comprises 15 residues. Germline V lookup: CDR1 MNHEY, CDR2 SVGAGI. Trimming shortened V by 0 bases and J by 6 bases, and 9 bases separated the two germline ends. CDR3 in amino acids: CASSYSWQFNSPLHF. Written as DNA, the CDR3 is TGTGCCAGCAGTTACTCGTGGCAGTTTAATTCACCCCTCCACTTT.

The chain combines TRBV30 with TRBJ2-7; TRBD1 agrees at 7 bases. This CDR3 has 15 amino acids. Germline CDR1 and CDR2: GTSNPN and SVGIG (reference sequence). V lost 4 bases to trimming and J lost 0 bases; unmatched junction nucleotides: 9. The DNA for the CDR3 is TGTGCCTGGACCCCGAGAGGGGGCCCCTCCTACGAGCAGTACTTC. It codes for CAWTPRGGPSYEQYF.